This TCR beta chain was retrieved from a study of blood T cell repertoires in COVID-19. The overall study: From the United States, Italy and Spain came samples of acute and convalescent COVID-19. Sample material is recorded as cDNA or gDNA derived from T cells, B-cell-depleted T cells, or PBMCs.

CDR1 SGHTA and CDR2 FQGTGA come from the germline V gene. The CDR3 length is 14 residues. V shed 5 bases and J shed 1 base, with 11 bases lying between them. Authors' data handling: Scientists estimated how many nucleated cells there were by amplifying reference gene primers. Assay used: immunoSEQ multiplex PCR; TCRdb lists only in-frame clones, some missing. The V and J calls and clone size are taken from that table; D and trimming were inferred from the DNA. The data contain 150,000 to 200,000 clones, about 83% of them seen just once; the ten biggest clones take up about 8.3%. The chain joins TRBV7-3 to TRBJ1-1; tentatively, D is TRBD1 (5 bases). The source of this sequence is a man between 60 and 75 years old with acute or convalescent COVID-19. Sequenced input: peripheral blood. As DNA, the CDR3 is TGTGCCAGCAGCCCTGGACACCAGAACACTGAAGCTTTCTTT. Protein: CASSPGHQNTEAFF.